Presented here are 6 T cell receptor beta chains from one specimen sequenced in a study of shared T cell receptors in the human thymus. The table came from immunoSEQ multiplex PCR; TCRdb's copy has only in-frame clones and leaves some out. The sample lists about 710,000 clones, around 87% seen once, with 0.0094% in the top ten. This sample was shared with a second study, whose subject was human thymus T cells.

Specimen: thymocytes. Receptors were obtained from a boy in the first two years of life with a congenital heart defect.

This chain joins TRBV11-2 and TRBJ2-1, with D tentatively TRBD1 (5 bases). V was cut by 0 bases and J by 0 bases, with 15 bases left in between. The length of the CDR3 is 18 residues. Per germline, CDR1 SGHAT and CDR2 FQNNGV. The CDR3 bases are TGTGCCAGCAGCTTAGAGAACAGGCCTTCTAGCTCCTACAATGAGCAGTTCTTC. The encoded protein is CASSLENRPSSSYNEQFF.

The chain combines TRBV5-4 with TRBJ1-4; 8 nucleotides match TRBD1. CDR1 and CDR2 (germline): SGHNT, YYREEE (reference sequence). This CDR3 is built from 17 residues. V lost 3 bases to trimming and J lost 4 bases; unmatched junction nucleotides: 11. This CDR3 reads CASSSGTGQSGNEKLFF. As DNA, the CDR3 is TGTGCCAGCAGCTCTGGGACAGGCCAAAGCGGTAATGAAAAACTGTTTTTT.

J is TRBJ1-5 and V is TRBV15; D is perhaps TRBD1 (5 bases). Looked up from germline, CDR1 is LNHNV and CDR2 is YYDKDF (reference sequence). Trimming pared 3 bases from V and 7 bases from J, leaving 16 bases between. The CDR3 consists of 15 residues. CDR3 sequence: CATSRLSGHGQPQHF. DNA for the CDR3: TGTGCCACCAGCAGGTTATCAGGGCACGGGCAGCCCCAGCATTTT. The full variable domain, rest sourced from reference TRBV15 and TRBJ1-5, is DAMVIQNPRYQVTQFGKPVTLSCSQTLNHNVMYWYQQKSSQAPKLLFHYYDKDFNNEADTPDNFQSRRPNTSFCFLDIRSPGLGDTAMYLCATSRLSGHGQPQHFGDGTRLSIL.

V gene TRBV4-1 combines with J gene TRBJ2-1, with 9 bases lining up with TRBD2. This CDR3 region has 17 residues. Germline CDR1 and CDR2: MGHRA and YSYEKL. Unmatched junction bases numbered 10, after V lost 0 bases and J lost 7 bases. Written as DNA, the CDR3 is TGCGCCAGCAGCCAAGATCTCGTAGCGGGAGTATGTAATGAGCAGTTCTTC. Its protein is CASSQDLVAGVCNEQFF.

The gene calls are TRBV5-4 and TRBJ2-1; no clear D. Deletions cut 2 bases from V and 2 bases from J, with 17 bases between. The CDR3 runs 17 residues. Germline values: CDR1 SGHNT, CDR2 YYREEE (reference sequence). The CDR3 DNA sequence: TGTGCCAGCAGCTTCGGCTCTAGAGGTCTGCCCTACAATGAGCAGTTCTTC. This codes for CASSFGSRGLPYNEQFF.

The chain recombines TRBV6-5 with TRBJ2-5; perhaps TRBD2 as D (6 bases). CDR3 length equals 13 residues. The V end lost 5 bases, the J end lost 2 bases, and 9 bases lay between the germline ends. The V gene's germline CDR1 is MNHEY and CDR2 SVGAGI. CDR3 DNA: TGTGCCAGCAGTATAGGACTACAAGAGACCCAGTACTTC. Its translation: CASSIGLQETQYF.